These 15 T cell receptor beta chains originate from one sample sequenced in a study of naive and memory T cell subsets. Adult healthy volunteers gave 2.5 ml peripheral blood for whole-blood RNA. Alpha and beta constant region primers primed reverse transcription for blood and skin samples. One entry per CDR3 protein, called by TCRdb with MiXCR from the 5' RACE reads. The sample gives tens of thousands of distinct CDR3 sequences, 4% to 4.5% of which show up once; approximately 7.8% is in the top ten. The receptors come from a male donor in good health.

By proportion, this clonotype is medium-sized. The chain couples TRBV12-3 or TRBV12-4 to TRBJ2-7; tentatively, D is TRBD1 (6 bases). V was clipped by 4 bases and J by 2 bases, with 12 bases between them. There are 14 residues in the CDR3. CDR3 amino acids: CASSSRTATYEQYF. In DNA form, the CDR3 reads TGTGCCAGCAGTTCTCGGACAGCCACCTACGAGCAGTACTTC.

In this sample, this clonotype turned up many times. The V gene is TRBV5-1, the J gene TRBJ2-7; the match to TRBD1 covers 10 bases. V gave up 4 bases and J gave up 3 bases; unmatched junction bases: 7. The CDR3 totals 15 residues. The V gene's germline CDR1 is SGHRS and CDR2 YFSETQ. The CDR3, as DNA: TGCGCCAGCAGCCCCTACGGGACAGGGGACTACGAGCAGTACTTC. Translated: CASSPYGTGDYEQYF.

This clonotype was seen at least ten times. This chain links TRBV5-8 with TRBJ2-3, with D perhaps matching TRBD1 (5 bases). The CDR3 has 15 amino acids. Per germline, CDR1 SGHTS and CDR2 YDEGEE. The V gene lost 0 bases and the J gene lost 3 bases, with 11 bases spanning the gap. CDR3 DNA sequence: TGTGCCAGCAGCTTGGCGGGTGGGGCGACAGATACGCAGTATTTT. It specifies CASSLAGGATDTQYF.

This clonotype occurred many times. The rearrangement links TRBV29-1 to TRBJ2-6; D is undetermined. Deletions cut 4 bases from V and 4 bases from J, with 8 bases between. The germline V gene has CDR1 SQVTM and CDR2 ANQGSEA. The CDR3 runs to 13 residues. CDR3 DNA: TGCAGCGTTGCCCCTGGGGGGGCCAACGTCCTGACTTTC. Residues: CSVAPGGANVLTF.

Within the sample, this clonotype is medium-sized. The chain joins TRBV5-1 to TRBJ1-2; 7 nucleotides agree with TRBD1. The CDR3 consists of 18 residues. The J segment lost 4 bases and the V segment lost 3 bases, leaving 18 bases of the junction unmatched. Germline CDR1 is SGHRS and CDR2 is YFSETQ. The CDR3 DNA is TGCGCCAGCAGCTCCTCGTCAGCCAAGCCCGGGACAGTCTATGGCTACACCTTC. Residues: CASSSSSAKPGTVYGYTF.

This clonotype was detected ten times or more. V is TRBV29-1 and J is TRBJ2-7; maybe TRBD1 (6 bases). CDR1 is SQVTM, CDR2 ANQGSEA, per germline. V shed 3 bases and J shed 3 bases, with 9 bases lying between them. The CDR3 loop spans 12 amino acids. The CDR3 DNA is TGCAGCGTTGAGGGGGCTTACTACGAGCAGTACTTC. Residues: CSVEGAYYEQYF.

Ten or more counts support this clonotype. This chain uses TRBV3-1 with TRBJ1-2; 11 bases agree with TRBD1. Germline V gene data show CDR1 as LGHDT and CDR2 as YNNKEL (reference sequence). This CDR3 region has 15 residues. Germline trimming cut 6 bases from V and 4 bases from J; bases unmatched to any gene: 7. The DNA of the CDR3 is TGTGCCAGCAGTTTCGGGACAGGGGGAAGCTATGGCTACACCTTC. Translating it yields CASSFGTGGSYGYTF.

This clonotype showed up just a few times. The chain links TRBV28 to TRBJ2-7, with TRBD2 matching over 9 bases. The germline CDR1 and CDR2 sequences are MDHEN and SYDVKM. Unmatched junction bases numbered 7, after V lost 4 bases and J lost 0 bases. The CDR3 totals 16 residues. CDR3 sequence reads: CASSSPVAGASYEQYF. The CDR3 bases are TGTGCCAGCAGTTCCCCGGTAGCGGGAGCCTCCTACGAGCAGTACTTC.

The chain uses TRBV12-3 or TRBV12-4 and TRBJ1-1, with 8 bases fitting TRBD1. V gave up 6 bases and J gave up 4 bases; unmatched junction bases: 4. The CDR3 is made up of 13 amino acids. The CDR3 here is CASRQGGVTEAFF. CDR3 nucleotide sequence: TGTGCCAGCAGACAGGGGGGGGTCACTGAAGCTTTCTTT.

The table lists this clonotype with many counts. V usage is TRBV7-2 and J usage is TRBJ1-1, with D possibly matching TRBD1 (6 bases). With 3 bases removed from V and 7 bases from J, the gap between germline ends came to 24 bases. This CDR3 spans 17 amino acids. Germline V gives CDR1 SGHTA, CDR2 FQGNSA. This CDR3 reads CASSFLLRRGRQFEAFF. The CDR3, as DNA: TGTGCCAGCAGCTTTTTACTGAGACGGGGGCGCCAATTTGAAGCTTTCTTT.

This clonotype was found many times. The chain recombines TRBV5-1 with TRBJ2-3; 9 positions match TRBD1. Unmatched junction bases numbered 4, after V lost 4 bases and J lost 4 bases. CDR3 length: 14 amino acids. Germline V CDR1 and CDR2: SGHRS, YFSETQ. CDR3 sequence: CASSRRTGADTQYF. CDR3 coding DNA: TGCGCCAGCAGCAGGCGGACAGGGGCAGATACGCAGTATTTT.

This clonotype was counted at least ten times. The chain uses TRBV7-9 and TRBJ1-3; possibly TRBD1 for D (5 bases). Trimming shortened V by 8 bases and J by 0 bases, and 8 bases separated the two germline ends. CDR1 SEHNR and CDR2 FQNEAQ come from the germline V gene (reference sequence). The CDR3 is made up of 13 amino acids. The CDR3 coding sequence is TGTGCCAGCGGACATTCCTCTGGAAACACCATATATTTT. Amino acids: CASGHSSGNTIYF. The full variable domain, with the rest looked up from reference TRBV7-9 and TRBJ1-3, is DTGVSQNPRHKITKRGQNVTFRCDPISEHNRLYWYRQTLGQGPEFLTYFQNEAQLEKSRLLSDRFSAERPKGSFSTLEIQRTEQGDSAMYLCASGHSSGNTIYFGEGSWLTVV.

This clonotype was recorded at least ten times. This chain connects TRBV6-6 to TRBJ1-4; no reliable D call. The length of the CDR3 is 12 residues. Trimming removed 4 bases from V and 8 bases from J, with 8 bases in between. Germline lookup yields CDR1 MNHNY and CDR2 SVGAGI (reference sequence). The CDR3 loop is CASSSDREKLFF. CDR3 bases: TGTGCCAGCAGTTCGGATCGGGAAAAACTGTTTTTT.

This clonotype was seen ten or more times. The CDR3 loop is CASSYMGGRSTDTQYF. The CDR3 DNA follows: TGTGCCAGCAGTTACATGGGCGGGAGGAGCACAGATACGCAGTATTTT. The chain joins TRBV6-5 to TRBJ2-3; 8 positions match TRBD2. V lost 2 bases and J lost 0; bases outside the gene matches: 4. The CDR3 extends over 16 amino acids. In germline, CDR1 is MNHEY, CDR2 SVGAGI.

This clonotype was recorded many times. The chain joins TRBV13 to TRBJ2-1, with D perhaps TRBD2 (7 bases). This CDR3 has 16 amino acids. Between the trimmed V and J ends, which lost 6 bases and 4 bases, there was a span of 19 bases. Germline CDR1 reads PRHDT; CDR2 reads FYEKMQ (reference sequence). The CDR3 loop reads CASRNSGGAKYNEQFF. The CDR3 DNA reads as TGTGCCAGCAGAAACAGTGGGGGGGCAAAATACAATGAGCAGTTCTTC.